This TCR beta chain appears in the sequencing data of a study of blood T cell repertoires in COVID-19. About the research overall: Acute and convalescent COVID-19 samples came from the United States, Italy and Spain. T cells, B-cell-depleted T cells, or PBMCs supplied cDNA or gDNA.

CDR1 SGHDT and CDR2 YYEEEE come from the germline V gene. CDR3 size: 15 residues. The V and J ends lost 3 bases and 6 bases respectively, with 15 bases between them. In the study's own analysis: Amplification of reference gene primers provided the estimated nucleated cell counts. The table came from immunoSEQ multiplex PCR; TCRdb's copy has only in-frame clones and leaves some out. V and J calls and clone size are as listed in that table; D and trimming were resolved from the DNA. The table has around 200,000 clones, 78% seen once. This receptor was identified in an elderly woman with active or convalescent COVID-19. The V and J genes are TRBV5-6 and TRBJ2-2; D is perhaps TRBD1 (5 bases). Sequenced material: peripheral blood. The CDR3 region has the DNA TGTGCCAGCAGCTGGACACCCACATCTTCCGGGGAGCTGTTTTTT. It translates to CASSWTPTSSGELFF.